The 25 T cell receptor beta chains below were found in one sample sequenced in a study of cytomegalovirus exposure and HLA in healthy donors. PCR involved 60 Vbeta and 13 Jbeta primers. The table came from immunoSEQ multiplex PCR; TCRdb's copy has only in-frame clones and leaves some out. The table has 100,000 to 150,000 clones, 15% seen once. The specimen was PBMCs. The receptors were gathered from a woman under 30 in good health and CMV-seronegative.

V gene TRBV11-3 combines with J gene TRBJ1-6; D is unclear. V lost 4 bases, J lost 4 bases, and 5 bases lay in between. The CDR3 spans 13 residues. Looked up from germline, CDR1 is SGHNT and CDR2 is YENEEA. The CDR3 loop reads CASSYSYNSPLHF. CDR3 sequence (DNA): TGTGCCAGCAGCTACAGTTATAATTCACCCCTCCACTTT. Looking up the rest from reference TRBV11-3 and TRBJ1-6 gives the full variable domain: EAGVVQSPRYKIIEKKQPVAFWCNPISGHNTLYWYLQNLGQGPELLIRYENEEAVDDSQLPKDRFSAERLKGVDSTLKIQPAELGDSAVYLCASSYSYNSPLHFGNGTRLTVT.

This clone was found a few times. CDR3 nucleotides: TGTGCCGGCCAGTGGGGTAGCGGGAGTTTAGATGAGCAGTTCTTC. Translating gives CAGQWGSGSLDEQFF. The rearrangement joins TRBV30 to TRBJ2-1; TRBD2 agrees at 9 bases. This CDR3 spans 15 amino acids. The V segment lost 8 bases and the J segment 8 bases; nucleotides outside the gene matches: 16. Looked up from germline, CDR1 is GTSNPN and CDR2 is SVGIG (reference sequence). Using reference TRBV30 and TRBJ2-1 for the parts outside the CDR3, the full variable domain is SQTIHQWPATLVQPVGSPLSLECTVEGTSNPNLYWYRQAAGRGLQLLFYSVGIGQISSEVPQNLSASRPQDRQFILSSKKLLLSDSGFYLCAGQWGSGSLDEQFFGPGTRLTVL.

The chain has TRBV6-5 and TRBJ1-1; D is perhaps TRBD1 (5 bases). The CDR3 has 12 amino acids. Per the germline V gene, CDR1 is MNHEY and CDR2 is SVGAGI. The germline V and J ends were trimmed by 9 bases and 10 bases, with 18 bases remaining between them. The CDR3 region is CASSSRGRGAFF. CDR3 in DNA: TGTGCCAGTTCCTCGCGGGGGAGGGGAGCTTTCTTT.

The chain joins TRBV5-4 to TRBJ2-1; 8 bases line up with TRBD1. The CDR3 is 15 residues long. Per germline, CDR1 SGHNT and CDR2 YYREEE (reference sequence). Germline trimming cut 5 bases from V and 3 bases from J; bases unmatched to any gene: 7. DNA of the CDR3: TGTGCCAGCAGTCAACCGGGACAGGTCTACAATGAGCAGTTCTTC. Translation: CASSQPGQVYNEQFF. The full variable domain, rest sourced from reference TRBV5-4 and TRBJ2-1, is ETGVTQSPTHLIKTRGQQVTLRCSSQSGHNTVSWYQQALGQGPQFIFQYYREEENGRGNFPPRFSGLQFPNYSSELNVNALELDDSALYLCASSQPGQVYNEQFFGPGTRLTVL.

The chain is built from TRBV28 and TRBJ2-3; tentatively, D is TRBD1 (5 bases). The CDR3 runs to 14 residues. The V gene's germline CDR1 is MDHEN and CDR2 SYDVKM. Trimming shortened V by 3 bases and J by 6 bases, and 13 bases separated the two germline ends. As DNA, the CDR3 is TGTGCCAGCAGTTTTAGGGAAAAGGGGGATACGCAGTATTTT. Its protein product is CASSFREKGDTQYF.

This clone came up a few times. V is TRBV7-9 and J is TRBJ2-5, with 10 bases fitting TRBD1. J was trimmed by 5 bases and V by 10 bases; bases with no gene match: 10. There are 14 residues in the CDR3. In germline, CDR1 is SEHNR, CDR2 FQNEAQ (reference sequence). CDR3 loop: CATRDRGFMETQYF. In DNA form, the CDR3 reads TGTGCCACCCGGGACAGGGGTTTTATGGAGACCCAGTACTTC.

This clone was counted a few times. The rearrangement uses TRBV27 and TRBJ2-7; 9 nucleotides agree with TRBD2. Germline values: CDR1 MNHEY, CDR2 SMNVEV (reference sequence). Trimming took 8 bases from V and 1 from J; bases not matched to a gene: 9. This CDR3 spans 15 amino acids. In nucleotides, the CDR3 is TGTGCCAGCCAACCAGCGGGAGGACCATCCTACGAGCAGTACTTC. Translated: CASQPAGGPSYEQYF.

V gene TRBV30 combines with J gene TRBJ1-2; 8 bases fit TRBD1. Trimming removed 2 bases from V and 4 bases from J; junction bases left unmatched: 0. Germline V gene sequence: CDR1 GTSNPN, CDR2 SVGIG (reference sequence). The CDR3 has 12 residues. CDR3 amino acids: CAWSTGGYGYTF. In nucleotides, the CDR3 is TGTGCCTGGAGTACAGGGGGCTATGGCTACACCTTC.

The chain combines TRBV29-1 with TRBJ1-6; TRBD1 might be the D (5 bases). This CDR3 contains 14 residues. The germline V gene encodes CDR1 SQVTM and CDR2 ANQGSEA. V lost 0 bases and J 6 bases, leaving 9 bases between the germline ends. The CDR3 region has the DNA TGCAGCGTTGAAGACAGGGCCTCTAATTCACCCCTCCACTTT. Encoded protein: CSVEDRASNSPLHF.

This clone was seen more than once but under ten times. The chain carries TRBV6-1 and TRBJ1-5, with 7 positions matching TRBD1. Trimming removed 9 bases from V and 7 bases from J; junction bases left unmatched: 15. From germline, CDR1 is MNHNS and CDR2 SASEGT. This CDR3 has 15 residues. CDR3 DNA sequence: TGTGCCAGTGTACCCCGAGGGACAGAGGACCAGCCCCAGCATTTT. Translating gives CASVPRGTEDQPQHF.

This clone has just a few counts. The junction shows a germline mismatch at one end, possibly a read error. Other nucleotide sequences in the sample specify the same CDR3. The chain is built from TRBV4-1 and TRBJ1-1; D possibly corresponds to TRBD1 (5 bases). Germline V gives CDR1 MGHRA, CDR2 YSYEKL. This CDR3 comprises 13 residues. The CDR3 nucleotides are TGCGCCAGCAGCGCCCCAGGGAACACCGAAGCTTTCTTT. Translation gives CASSAPGNTEAFF.

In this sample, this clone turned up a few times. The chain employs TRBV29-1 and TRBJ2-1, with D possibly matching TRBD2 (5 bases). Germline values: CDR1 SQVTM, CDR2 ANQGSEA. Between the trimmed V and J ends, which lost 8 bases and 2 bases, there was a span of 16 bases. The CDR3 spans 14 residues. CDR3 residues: CSLGRAGAYNEQFF. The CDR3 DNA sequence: TGCAGCCTCGGGCGGGCTGGCGCCTACAATGAGCAGTTCTTC.

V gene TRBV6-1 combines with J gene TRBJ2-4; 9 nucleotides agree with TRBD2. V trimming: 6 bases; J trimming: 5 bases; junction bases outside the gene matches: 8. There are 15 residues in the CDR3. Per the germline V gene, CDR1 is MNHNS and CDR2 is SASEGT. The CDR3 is CASSLGGGAQNIQYF. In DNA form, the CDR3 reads TGTGCCAGCAGCCTTGGCGGGGGGGCGCAAAACATTCAGTACTTC.

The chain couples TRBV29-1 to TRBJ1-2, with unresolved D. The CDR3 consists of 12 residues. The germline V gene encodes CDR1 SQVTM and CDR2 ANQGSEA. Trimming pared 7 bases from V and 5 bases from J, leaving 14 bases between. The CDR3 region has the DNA TGCAGCGGGAGCCGCCTCGGGTATGGCTACACCTTC. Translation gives CSGSRLGYGYTF.

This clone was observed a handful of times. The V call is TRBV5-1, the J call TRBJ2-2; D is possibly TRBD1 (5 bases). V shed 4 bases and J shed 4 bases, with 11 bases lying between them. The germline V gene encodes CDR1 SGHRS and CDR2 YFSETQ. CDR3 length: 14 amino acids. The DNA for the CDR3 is TGCGCCAGCAGCCAGGAAGGGGCCACCGGGGAGCTGTTTTTT. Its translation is CASSQEGATGELFF.

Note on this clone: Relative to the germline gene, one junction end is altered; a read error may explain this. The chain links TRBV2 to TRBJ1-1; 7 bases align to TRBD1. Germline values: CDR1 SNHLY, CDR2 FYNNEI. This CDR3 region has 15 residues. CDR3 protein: CASSPGGNRNPEAFF. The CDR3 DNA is TGTGCCAGCAGCCCAGGGGGGAACAGGAACCCTGAAGCTTTCTTT.

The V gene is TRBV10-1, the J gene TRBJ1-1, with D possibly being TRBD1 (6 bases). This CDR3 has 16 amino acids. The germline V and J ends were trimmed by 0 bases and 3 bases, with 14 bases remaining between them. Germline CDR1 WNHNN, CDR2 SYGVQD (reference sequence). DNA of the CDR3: TGCGCCAGCAGTGAGTCCGGGGGGCTTAAGGACACTGAAGCTTTCTTT. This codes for CASSESGGLKDTEAFF.

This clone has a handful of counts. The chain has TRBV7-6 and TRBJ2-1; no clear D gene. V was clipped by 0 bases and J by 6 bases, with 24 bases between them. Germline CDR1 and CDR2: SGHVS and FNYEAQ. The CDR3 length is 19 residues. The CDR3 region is CASSLAARSEGGVPNEQFF. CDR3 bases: TGTGCCAGCAGCTTAGCGGCCAGGTCGGAAGGTGGTGTCCCCAATGAGCAGTTCTTC. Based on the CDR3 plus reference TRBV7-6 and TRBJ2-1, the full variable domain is GAGVSQSPRYKVTKRGQDVALRCDPISGHVSLYWYRQALGQGPEFLTYFNYEAQQDKSGLPNDRFSAERPEGSISTLTIQRTEQRDSAMYRCASSLAARSEGGVPNEQFFGPGTRLTVL.

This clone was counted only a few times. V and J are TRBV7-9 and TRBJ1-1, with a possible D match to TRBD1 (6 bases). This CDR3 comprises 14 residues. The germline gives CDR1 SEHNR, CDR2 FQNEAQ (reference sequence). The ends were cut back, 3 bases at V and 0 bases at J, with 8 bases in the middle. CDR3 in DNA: TGTGCCAGCAGCTTTAGGGGGTTGAACACTGAAGCTTTCTTT. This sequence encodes CASSFRGLNTEAFF.

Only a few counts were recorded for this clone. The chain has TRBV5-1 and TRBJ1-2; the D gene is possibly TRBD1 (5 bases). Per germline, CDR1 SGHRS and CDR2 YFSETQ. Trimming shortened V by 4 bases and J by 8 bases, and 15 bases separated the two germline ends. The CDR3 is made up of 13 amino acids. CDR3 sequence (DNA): TGCGCCAGCAGCATCGGGACTCAATGGGGCTACACCTTC. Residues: CASSIGTQWGYTF.

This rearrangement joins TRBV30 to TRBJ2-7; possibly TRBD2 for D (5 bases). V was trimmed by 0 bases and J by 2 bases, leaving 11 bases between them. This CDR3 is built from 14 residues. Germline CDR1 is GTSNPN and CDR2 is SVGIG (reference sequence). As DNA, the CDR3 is TGTGCCTGGAGTGTTGGAGACGGGACCTACGAGCAGTACTTC. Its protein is CAWSVGDGTYEQYF. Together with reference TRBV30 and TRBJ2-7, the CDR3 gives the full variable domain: SQTIHQWPATLVQPVGSPLSLECTVEGTSNPNLYWYRQAAGRGLQLLFYSVGIGQISSEVPQNLSASRPQDRQFILSSKKLLLSDSGFYLCAWSVGDGTYEQYFGPGTRLTVT.

CDR3 sequence reads: CASSLDSGSTNGYTF. In DNA, the CDR3 is TGTGCCAGCAGCCTGGATTCTGGGTCGACAAATGGCTACACCTTC. V is TRBV7-2 and J is TRBJ1-2; no reliable D call. The V gene's germline CDR1 is SGHTA and CDR2 FQGNSA. CDR3 length: 15 residues. V was clipped by 5 bases and J by 6 bases, with 19 bases between them.

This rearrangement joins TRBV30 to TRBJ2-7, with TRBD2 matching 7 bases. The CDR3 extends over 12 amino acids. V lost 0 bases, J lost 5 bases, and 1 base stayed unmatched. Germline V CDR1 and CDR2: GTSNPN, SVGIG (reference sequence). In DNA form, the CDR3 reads TGTGCCTGGAGTGTGGGGGGGAACGAGCAGTACTTC. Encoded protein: CAWSVGGNEQYF.

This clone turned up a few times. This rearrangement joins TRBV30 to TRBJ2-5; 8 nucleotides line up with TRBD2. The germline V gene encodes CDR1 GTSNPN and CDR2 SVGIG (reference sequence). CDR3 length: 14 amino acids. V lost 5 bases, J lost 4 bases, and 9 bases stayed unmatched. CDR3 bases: TGTGCCTGGCGCGCTCCACTAGCGGTAGAGACCCAGTACTTC. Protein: CAWRAPLAVETQYF.

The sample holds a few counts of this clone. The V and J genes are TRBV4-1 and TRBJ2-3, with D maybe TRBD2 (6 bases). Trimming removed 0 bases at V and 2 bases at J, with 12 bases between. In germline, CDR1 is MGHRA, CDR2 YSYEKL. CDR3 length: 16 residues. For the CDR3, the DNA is TGCGCCAGCAGCCAAGAGCGGGCTAGCGACACAGATACGCAGTATTTT. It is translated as CASSQERASDTDTQYF.